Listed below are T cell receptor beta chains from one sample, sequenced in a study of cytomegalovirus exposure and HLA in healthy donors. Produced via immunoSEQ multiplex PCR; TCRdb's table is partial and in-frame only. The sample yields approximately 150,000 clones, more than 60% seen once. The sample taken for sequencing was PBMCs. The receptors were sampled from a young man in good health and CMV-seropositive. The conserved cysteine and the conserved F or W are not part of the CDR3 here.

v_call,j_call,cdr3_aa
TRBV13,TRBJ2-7,ASSTRDRAYEQY
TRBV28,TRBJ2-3,ASSLRGGRTDTQY
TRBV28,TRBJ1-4,ASTMTGFNEKLF
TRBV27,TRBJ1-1,ASSMDRGPWTEAF
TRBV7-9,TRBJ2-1,ASSPGGTEF
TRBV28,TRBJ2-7,ASSYTGGFYEQY
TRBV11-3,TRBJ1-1,ASSLERRGPNLGEAF
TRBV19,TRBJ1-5,ASSLRGNQPQH
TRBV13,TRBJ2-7,ASSLGIGISYEQY
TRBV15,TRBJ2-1,ATSRVGSGIFYEQF
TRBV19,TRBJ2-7,ASSRGQPSSSTSYEQY
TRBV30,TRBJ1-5,AWSMRTDHQPQH
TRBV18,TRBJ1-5,ASSYGTDNQPQH
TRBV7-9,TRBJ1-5,ASSPQGYNQPQH
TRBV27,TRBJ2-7,ASRLSASFTSEQY
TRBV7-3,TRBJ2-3,ASSLGGADTQY
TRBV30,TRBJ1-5,AWSALGDMYQH
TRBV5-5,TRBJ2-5,ASRIPGSPLETQY
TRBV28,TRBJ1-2,ASSPLTGTRSGYT
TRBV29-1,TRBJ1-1,SPNRFGVTEAF
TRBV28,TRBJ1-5,ASRWAGGKSQPQH
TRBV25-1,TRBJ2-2,ASSERGGTGELF
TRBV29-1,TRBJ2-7,SVEDGGNREQY
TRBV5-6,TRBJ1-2,ASSLISGGYT
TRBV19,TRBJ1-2,ASSRQGYNYGYT